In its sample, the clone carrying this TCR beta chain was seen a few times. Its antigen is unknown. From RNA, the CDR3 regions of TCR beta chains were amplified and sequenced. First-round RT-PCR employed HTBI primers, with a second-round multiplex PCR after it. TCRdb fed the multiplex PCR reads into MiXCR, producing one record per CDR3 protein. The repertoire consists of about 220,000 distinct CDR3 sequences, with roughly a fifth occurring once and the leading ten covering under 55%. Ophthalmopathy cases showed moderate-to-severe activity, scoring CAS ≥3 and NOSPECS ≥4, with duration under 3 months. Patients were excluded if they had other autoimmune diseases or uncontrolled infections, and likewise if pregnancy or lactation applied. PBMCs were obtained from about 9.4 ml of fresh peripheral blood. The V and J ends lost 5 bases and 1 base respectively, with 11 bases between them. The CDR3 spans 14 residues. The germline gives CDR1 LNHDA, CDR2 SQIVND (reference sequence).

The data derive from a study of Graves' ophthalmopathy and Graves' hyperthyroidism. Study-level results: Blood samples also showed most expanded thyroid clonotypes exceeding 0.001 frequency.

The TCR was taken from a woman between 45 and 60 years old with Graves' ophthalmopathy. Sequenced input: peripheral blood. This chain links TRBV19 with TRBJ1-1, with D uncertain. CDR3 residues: CASSRISGNTEAFF. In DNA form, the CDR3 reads TGTGCCAGTAGTCGTATAAGCGGGAACACTGAAGCTTTCTTT. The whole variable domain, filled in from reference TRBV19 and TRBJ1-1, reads DGGITQSPKYLFRKEGQNVTLSCEQNLNHDAMYWYRQDPGQGLRLIYYSQIVNDFQKGDIAEGYSVSREKKESFPLTVTSAQKNPTAFYLCASSRISGNTEAFFGQGTRLTVV.